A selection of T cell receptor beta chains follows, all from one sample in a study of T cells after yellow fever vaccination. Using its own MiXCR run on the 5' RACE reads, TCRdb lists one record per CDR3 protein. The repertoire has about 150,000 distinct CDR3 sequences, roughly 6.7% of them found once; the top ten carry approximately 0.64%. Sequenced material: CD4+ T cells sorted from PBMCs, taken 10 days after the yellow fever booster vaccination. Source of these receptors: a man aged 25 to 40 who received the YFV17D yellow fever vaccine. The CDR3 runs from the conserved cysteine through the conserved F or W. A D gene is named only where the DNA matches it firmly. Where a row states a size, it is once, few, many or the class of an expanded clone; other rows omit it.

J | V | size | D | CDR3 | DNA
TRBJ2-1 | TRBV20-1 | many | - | CSALLVGGNEQFF | TGCAGTGCTCTACTGGTGGGAGGCAATGAGCAGTTCTTC
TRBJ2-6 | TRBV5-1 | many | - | CASSLAAWEGSGANVLTF | TGCGCCAGCAGCTTGGCTGCCTGGGAAGGCTCTGGGGCCAACGTCCTGACTTTC
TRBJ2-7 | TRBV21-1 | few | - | CASNVTNSYEQYF | TGTGCCAGCAACGTGACTAACTCCTACGAGCAGTACTTC
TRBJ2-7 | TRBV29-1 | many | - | CSVGEYEQYF | TGCAGCGTTGGAGAATACGAGCAGTACTTC
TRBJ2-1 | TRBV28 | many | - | CASLSWAYEQFF | TGTGCCAGCTTATCCTGGGCGTATGAGCAGTTCTTC
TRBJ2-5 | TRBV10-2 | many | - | CASSRRAETQYF | TGCGCCAGTTCGCGGAGGGCGGAGACCCAGTACTTC
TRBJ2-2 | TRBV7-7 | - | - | CASSLWSPVEGRHTGELFF | TGTGCTAGCAGCTTATGGTCTCCGGTCGAGGGCCGTCACACCGGGGAGCTGTTTTTT
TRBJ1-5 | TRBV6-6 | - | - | CASSRDTYSRWHF | TGTGCCAGCAGCCGGGACACCTACTCTAGGTGGCATTTT
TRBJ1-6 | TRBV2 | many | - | CASSDWPSGRNSPLHF | TGTGCCAGCAGCGATTGGCCCTCAGGGAGGAATTCACCCCTCCACTTT
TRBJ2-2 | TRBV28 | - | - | CASRSSRCNTGELFF | TGTGCCAGCAGGAGTAGCCGGTGTAACACCGGGGAGCTGTTTTTT
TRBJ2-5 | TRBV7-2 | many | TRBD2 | CASSRESGGPWETQYF | TGTGCCAGCAGCCGAGAATCGGGAGGGCCGTGGGAGACCCAGTACTTC
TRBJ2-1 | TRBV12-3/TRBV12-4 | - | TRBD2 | CASSRGLAGMVHEQFF | TGTGCCAGCAGTCGGGGACTAGCGGGAATGGTCCATGAGCAGTTCTTC
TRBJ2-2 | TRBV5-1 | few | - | CASSGPTGSAFTGELFF | TGCGCCAGCAGCGGACCTACAGGGTCAGCTTTCACCGGGGAGCTGTTTTTT
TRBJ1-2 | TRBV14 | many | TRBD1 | CASSRPGQVYGYTF | TGTGCCAGCAGCCGACCGGGACAGGTCTATGGCTACACCTTC
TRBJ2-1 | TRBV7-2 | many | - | CASSSPNTYNEQFF | TGTGCCAGCAGCTCACCGAATACATACAATGAGCAGTTCTTC
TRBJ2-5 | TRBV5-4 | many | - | CASSLGLAIQETQYF | TGTGCCAGCAGCTTGGGGTTAGCGATCCAAGAGACCCAGTACTTC
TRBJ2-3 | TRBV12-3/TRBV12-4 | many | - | CASSPTTPGADTQYF | TGTGCCAGCAGCCCCACCACCCCCGGCGCAGATACGCAGTATTTT
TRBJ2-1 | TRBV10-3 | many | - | CAIRGALGGNEQFF | TGTGCCATCAGGGGGGCCCTAGGTGGCAATGAGCAGTTCTTC
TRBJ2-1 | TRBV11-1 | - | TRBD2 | CASSIPGLAGGNNEQFF | TGTGCCAGCAGCATCCCGGGACTAGCGGGAGGCAACAATGAGCAGTTCTTC
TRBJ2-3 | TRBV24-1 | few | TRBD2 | CATSEMRDYRRNTQYF | TGTGCCACCAGTGAGATGCGGGACTACCGACGCAATACGCAGTATTTT
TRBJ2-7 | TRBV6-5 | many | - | CASRDTSYEQYF | TGTGCCAGCAGGGACACCTCCTACGAGCAGTACTTC
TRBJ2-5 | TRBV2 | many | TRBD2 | CASTLAGGSQETQYF | TGTGCCAGCACGTTAGCGGGAGGATCACAAGAGACCCAGTACTTC
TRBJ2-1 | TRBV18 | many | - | CASSPNQGIDNEQFF | TGTGCCAGCTCACCAAACCAGGGGATTGACAATGAGCAGTTCTTC
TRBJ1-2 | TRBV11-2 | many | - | CASSPTGRRSGYTF | TGTGCCAGCAGCCCAACGGGACGGCGATCGGGCTACACCTTC
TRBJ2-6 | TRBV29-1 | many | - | CSGLESGANVLTF | TGCAGCGGGCTGGAATCTGGGGCCAACGTCCTGACTTTC
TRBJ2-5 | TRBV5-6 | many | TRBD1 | CASIPGQGSQETQYF | TGTGCCAGCATTCCGGGACAGGGTTCTCAAGAGACCCAGTACTTC
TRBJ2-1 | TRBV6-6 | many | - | CASTSFQGGEQFF | TGTGCCAGCACCTCCTTTCAGGGGGGTGAGCAGTTCTTC
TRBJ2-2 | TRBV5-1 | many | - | CASSQGGASTGELFF | TGCGCCAGCAGCCAGGGGGGGGCGAGCACCGGGGAGCTGTTTTTT
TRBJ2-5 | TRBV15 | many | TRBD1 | CATSFQTGGLETQYF | TGTGCCACCAGCTTCCAGACAGGGGGCTTAGAGACCCAGTACTTC
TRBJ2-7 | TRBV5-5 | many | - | CASSFRYEQYF | TGTGCCAGCAGCTTTAGGTACGAGCAGTACTTC
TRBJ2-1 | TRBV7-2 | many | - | CASSRQRGEQFF | TGTGCCAGCAGCCGACAGCGCGGGGAGCAGTTCTTC
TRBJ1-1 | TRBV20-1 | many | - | CSARAGSMNTEAFF | TGCAGTGCTAGAGCTGGCAGCATGAACACTGAAGCTTTCTTT
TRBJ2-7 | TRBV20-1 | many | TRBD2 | CSAPVPSGSNEQYF | TGCAGTGCCCCGGTGCCTAGCGGGAGTAATGAGCAGTACTTC
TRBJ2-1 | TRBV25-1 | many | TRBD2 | CASSELGTRFNEQFF | TGTGCCAGCAGTGAATTAGGGACTAGATTTAATGAGCAGTTCTTC
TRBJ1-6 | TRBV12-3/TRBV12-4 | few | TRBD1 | CASSPGQAYNSPLHF | TGTGCCAGCAGCCCTGGACAGGCCTATAATTCACCCCTCCACTTT
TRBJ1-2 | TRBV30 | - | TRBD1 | CAWWDRLLYGYTF | TGTGCCTGGTGGGACAGGCTACTCTATGGCTACACCTTC
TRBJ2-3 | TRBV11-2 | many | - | CASSLVGSTDTQYF | TGTGCCAGCAGCTTAGTTGGAAGCACAGATACGCAGTATTTT
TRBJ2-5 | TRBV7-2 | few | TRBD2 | CASSSLAGVLQTQYF | TGTGCCAGCAGCAGCCTAGCGGGAGTTTTGCAGACCCAGTACTTC
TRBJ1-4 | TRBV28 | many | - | CASSTAWEKLFF | TGTGCCAGCAGTACGGCGTGGGAAAAACTGTTTTTT
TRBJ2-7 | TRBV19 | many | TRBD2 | CASSIGPSGSYEQYF | TGTGCCAGTAGTATAGGTCCTAGCGGGAGCTACGAGCAGTACTTC
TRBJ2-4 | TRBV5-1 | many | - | CASSWGQGKNIQYF | TGCGCCAGCAGCTGGGGCCAGGGTAAAAACATTCAGTACTTC
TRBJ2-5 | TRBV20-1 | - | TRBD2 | CSAREGLAGIQETQYF | TGCAGTGCTAGGGAGGGACTAGCGGGAATTCAAGAGACCCAGTACTTC
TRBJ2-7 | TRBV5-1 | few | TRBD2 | CASSLVTSGTYEQYF | TGCGCCAGCAGCTTGGTTACTAGCGGTACCTACGAGCAGTACTTC
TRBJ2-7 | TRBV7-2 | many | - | CASSLSISSYEQYF | TGTGCCAGCAGCTTATCTATTAGCTCCTACGAGCAGTACTTC
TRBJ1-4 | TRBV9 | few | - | CASSVGPQGPGEKLFF | TGTGCCAGCAGCGTAGGACCCCAGGGTCCGGGGGAAAAACTGTTTTTT